Below are 25 T cell receptor beta chains sequenced from a single sample in a study of blood T cell repertoires in COVID-19. The protocol was immunoSEQ multiplex PCR, while the TCRdb copy is restricted to in-frame clones and leaves out a portion. The sample includes fewer than 200,000 clones, about 80% of them seen just once. The specimen was peripheral blood. These receptors originate from a man aged 60 to 69 with acute or convalescent COVID-19.

The chain links TRBV4-3 to TRBJ1-1; unclear D gene. The CDR3 length is 15 residues. Trimming cost V 6 bases and J 1 base, with 15 bases left between them. CDR1 is LGHNA and CDR2 is YSLEER in the germline V gene. CDR3 bases: TGCGCCAGCAGTCCCGGAGGTAAAGGGAACACTGAAGCTTTCTTT. This translates into CASSPGGKGNTEAFF.

The chain uses TRBV18 and TRBJ2-3; 8 nucleotides match TRBD2. This CDR3 contains 15 residues. Looked up from germline, CDR1 is KGHSH and CDR2 is LQKENI. Trimming at V came to 0 bases and at J to 1 base, leaving 0 bases not matched to a gene. The DNA for the CDR3 is TGTGCCAGCTCACCACCTAGCGGGGGCACAGATACGCAGTATTTT. Amino acids: CASSPPSGGTDTQYF.

V and J are TRBV5-1 and TRBJ1-2; a possible D gene is TRBD1 (5 bases). CDR1 SGHRS and CDR2 YFSETQ come from the germline V gene. The CDR3 has 13 residues. V lost 0 bases, J lost 8 bases, and 11 bases lay in between. The CDR3 DNA is TGCGCCAGCAGCTTGGAGGGGTTGGGGGGCTACACCTTC. The encoded protein is CASSLEGLGGYTF.

Many counts were recorded for this clone. The chain uses TRBV4-1 and TRBJ1-5; no reliable D call. CDR3 length equals 13 residues. Germline V lookup: CDR1 MGHRA, CDR2 YSYEKL. V was trimmed by 4 bases and J by 5 bases, leaving 9 bases between them. CDR3 sequence (DNA): TGCGCCAGCAGCCGCGAACTTTATCAGCCCCAGCATTTT. Protein product: CASSRELYQPQHF.

This clone was detected only a few times. The rearrangement uses TRBV10-2 and TRBJ2-7, with TRBD2 matching 7 bases. This CDR3 comprises 13 residues. Germline V gene data show CDR1 as WSHSY and CDR2 as SAAADI. Trimming took 7 bases from V and 1 from J; bases not matched to a gene: 4. The CDR3 DNA follows: TGCGCCAGCACCAGCGGGGTGTCCTACGAGCAGTACTTC. It codes for CASTSGVSYEQYF.

V is TRBV5-1 and J is TRBJ2-2; D not certain. The CDR3 covers 15 residues. CDR1 is SGHRS, CDR2 YFSETQ, per germline. V lost 0 bases and J lost 0, with 6 bases in between. In DNA, the CDR3 is TGCGCCAGCAGCTTGGAAATAGCGAACACCGGGGAGCTGTTTTTT. It translates to CASSLEIANTGELFF.

V and J are TRBV30 and TRBJ1-2; 7 bases map to TRBD1. CDR3 size: 13 residues. With V trimmed by 5 bases and J by 7 bases, 10 bases remained unmatched. CDR1 and CDR2 from the germline V gene are GTSNPN and SVGIG (reference sequence). CDR3 coding DNA: TGTGCCTGGGACACAGGGGAGAGAGGTGGCTACACCTTC. Protein sequence: CAWDTGERGGYTF.

The rearrangement joins TRBV29-1 to TRBJ2-1, with 8 bases that match TRBD1. The CDR3 consists of 12 residues. Germline values: CDR1 SQVTM, CDR2 ANQGSEA. V lost 7 bases to trimming and J lost 8 bases; unmatched junction nucleotides: 7. The CDR3 here is CSAGQGLDEQFF. The CDR3 DNA follows: TGCAGCGCCGGACAGGGCTTGGATGAGCAGTTCTTC.

This clone was detected once. The V call is TRBV29-1, the J call TRBJ2-5; D is possibly TRBD1 (6 bases). Trimming shortened V by 2 bases and J by 0 bases, and 13 bases separated the two germline ends. Germline CDR1 SQVTM, CDR2 ANQGSEA. The CDR3 loop spans 15 amino acids. CDR3 DNA: TGCAGCGTTGAAATAGGGGGAGATTACCAAGAGACCCAGTACTTC. As protein: CSVEIGGDYQETQYF.

CDR3 DNA: TGTGCCAGCAGCTGGCAGGGGCAGACGGGAGATACGCAGTATTTT. This sequence encodes CASSWQGQTGDTQYF. The rearrangement uses TRBV11-3 and TRBJ2-3; maybe TRBD1 (6 bases). The V and J ends lost 4 bases and 5 bases respectively, with 16 bases between them. The CDR3 is 15 amino acids. Looked up from germline, CDR1 is SGHNT and CDR2 is YENEEA.

Comments on this clone: One end of the junction varies from germline; a read error may be responsible. The chain recombines TRBV3-1 (or the pseudogene TRBV3-2) with TRBJ2-7; no firm D call. The CDR3 is 14 amino acids. Germline assignment: CDR1 LGHDT and CDR2 YNNKEL (reference sequence). This chain's CDR3 is CASRQDGSSYEQYF. The CDR3 DNA sequence: TGTGCCAGCAGACAAGATGGCAGCTCCTACGAGCAGTACTTC.

Only one count was recorded for this clone. The rearrangement links TRBV18 to TRBJ2-3, with TRBD1 matching over 11 bases. The V gene's germline CDR1 is KGHSH and CDR2 LQKENI. This CDR3 contains 15 residues. The junction had 2 bases not matched to a gene; V was cut back by 5 bases and J by 1 base. The CDR3 loop reads CASSSGQGGTDTQYF. The CDR3 DNA sequence: TGTGCCAGCTCATCGGGACAGGGGGGCACAGATACGCAGTATTTT. The whole variable domain, filled in from reference TRBV18 and TRBJ2-3, reads NAGVMQNPRHLVRRRGQEARLRCSPMKGHSHVYWYRQLPEEGLKFMVYLQKENIIDESGMPKERFSAEFPKEGPSILRIQQVVRGDSAAYFCASSSGQGGTDTQYFGPGTRLTVL.

This sequence joins TRBV29-1 and TRBJ2-7; TRBD1 agrees at 7 bases. The V gene end was trimmed by 3 bases and the J gene end by 5 bases; junction bases not matched to a gene: 10. Germline V gene data show CDR1 as SQVTM and CDR2 as ANQGSEA. This CDR3 contains 14 residues. CDR3 in DNA: TGCAGCGTTGACCCTACAGGGGCAGCCCACGAGCAGTACTTC. Translation gives CSVDPTGAAHEQYF.

CDR3 protein: CASRQGTQPQHF. The CDR3, as DNA: TGTGCCAGTAGACAGGGTACTCAGCCCCAGCATTTT. The chain employs TRBV13 and TRBJ1-5; 7 bases align to TRBD1. The germline CDR1 and CDR2 sequences are PRHDT and FYEKMQ (reference sequence). Trimming cost V 9 bases and J 6 bases; bases outside gene matches: 5. The CDR3 sequence is 12 residues long. Variable domain in full (rest from reference TRBV13 and TRBJ1-5): AAGVIQSPRHLIKEKRETATLKCYPIPRHDTVYWYQQGPGQDPQFLISFYEKMQSDKGSIPDRFSAQQFSDYHSELNMSSLELGDSALYFCASRQGTQPQHFGDGTRLSIL.

The V call is TRBV5-1, the J call TRBJ2-1; TRBD2 might be the D (6 bases). The CDR3 sequence is 13 residues long. The V end lost 7 bases, the J end lost 9 bases, and 17 bases lay between the germline ends. CDR1 SGHRS and CDR2 YFSETQ come from the germline V gene. CDR3 sequence: CASRLLGGLEQFF. The CDR3 DNA sequence: TGCGCCAGCCGCCTTTTGGGGGGTCTTGAGCAGTTCTTC.

This clone was counted only a few times. The V call is TRBV19, the J call TRBJ1-5, with D perhaps matching TRBD1 (5 bases). The V gene lost 5 bases and the J gene lost 2 bases, with 13 bases spanning the gap. Germline values: CDR1 LNHDA, CDR2 SQIVND (reference sequence). The CDR3 contains 15 residues. Here the CDR3 reads CASSRGGNGNQPQHF. The CDR3 region has the DNA TGTGCCAGTAGTCGCGGGGGAAACGGCAATCAGCCCCAGCATTTT.

The chain recombines TRBV19 with TRBJ1-1; D call uncertain. The CDR3 spans 13 residues. Looked up from germline, CDR1 is LNHDA and CDR2 is SQIVND (reference sequence). Trimming removed 7 bases at V and 7 bases at J, with 16 bases between. The CDR3 region has the DNA TGTGCCAGTACCTACCTGGGGAGAGGTGAAGCTTTCTTT. Translated, it gives CASTYLGRGEAFF.

The chain joins TRBV5-1 to TRBJ1-2; 7 bases match TRBD1. J was trimmed by 6 bases and V by 5 bases; bases with no gene match: 10. CDR1 SGHRS and CDR2 YFSETQ come from the germline V gene. The CDR3 is made up of 14 amino acids. CDR3 sequence (DNA): TGCGCCAGCAGGATCACAGGGGTAGGGAATGGCTACACCTTC. Its translation: CASRITGVGNGYTF.

The chain joins TRBV5-1 to TRBJ1-1, with a weak D call TRBD1 (5 bases). V shed 0 bases and J shed 5 bases, with 11 bases lying between them. Germline lookup yields CDR1 SGHRS and CDR2 YFSETQ. The CDR3 totals 14 residues. The DNA of the CDR3 is TGCGCCAGCAGCTTGGCCATAGGGGATACTGAAGCTTTCTTT. Encoded protein: CASSLAIGDTEAFF.

V gene TRBV19 combines with J gene TRBJ1-5; 9 bases are a match to TRBD1. Germline V gives CDR1 LNHDA, CDR2 SQIVND (reference sequence). J lost 5 bases, V lost 4 bases, and 6 bases had no gene match. The CDR3 has 15 amino acids. DNA of the CDR3: TGTGCCAGTAGTAAACAGGGGGCTAGGGATCAGCCCCAGCATTTT. Amino acid sequence: CASSKQGARDQPQHF.

V gene TRBV5-4 combines with J gene TRBJ2-1, with no clear D. The V end was cut by 0 bases, the J end by 0 bases, with 10 bases between. This CDR3 has 16 amino acids. The V gene's germline CDR1 is SGHNT and CDR2 YYREEE (reference sequence). The CDR3 loop reads CASSLDGTSSYNEQFF. The CDR3 nucleotides read TGTGCCAGCAGCTTGGACGGTACGAGCTCCTACAATGAGCAGTTCTTC.

This chain links TRBV5-4 with TRBJ1-2; D unclear. Trimming shortened V by 0 bases and J by 0 bases, and 9 bases separated the two germline ends. The CDR3 totals 15 residues. Per germline, CDR1 SGHNT and CDR2 YYREEE (reference sequence). DNA of the CDR3: TGTGCCAGCAGCTTGGACGGGAGGCCTAACTATGGCTACACCTTC. Translation gives CASSLDGRPNYGYTF.

This sequence joins TRBV7-8 and TRBJ2-3; TRBD2 aligns across 11 bases. The CDR3 covers 16 residues. Germline V CDR1 and CDR2: SGHVS, FQNEAQ. V was clipped by 1 base and J by 4 bases; unmatched bases: 4. The CDR3 nucleotides read TGTGCCAGCAGCTTAGTAGCGGGGGGGCCCCCAGATACGCAGTATTTT. Protein: CASSLVAGGPPDTQYF.

The chain has TRBV28 and TRBJ2-6; 9 bases map to TRBD1. Germline V CDR1 and CDR2: MDHEN, SYDVKM. V was pared by 6 bases and J by 3 bases, with 15 bases of the junction left unmatched. This CDR3 contains 19 residues. As DNA, the CDR3 is TGTGCCAGCAGCTGGGCCGGGACAGGGAGGTCGGGTGGGGCCAACGTCCTGACTTTC. Residues: CASSWAGTGRSGGANVLTF.

V gene TRBV12-3 or TRBV12-4 combines with J gene TRBJ1-5, with TRBD1 as a possible D gene (6 bases). This CDR3 comprises 13 residues. Trimming shortened V by 8 bases and J by 4 bases, and 12 bases separated the two germline ends. The CDR3 nucleotides are TGTGCCAGCGGGTACAGGGATAATCAGCCCCAGCATTTT. Translation: CASGYRDNQPQHF.